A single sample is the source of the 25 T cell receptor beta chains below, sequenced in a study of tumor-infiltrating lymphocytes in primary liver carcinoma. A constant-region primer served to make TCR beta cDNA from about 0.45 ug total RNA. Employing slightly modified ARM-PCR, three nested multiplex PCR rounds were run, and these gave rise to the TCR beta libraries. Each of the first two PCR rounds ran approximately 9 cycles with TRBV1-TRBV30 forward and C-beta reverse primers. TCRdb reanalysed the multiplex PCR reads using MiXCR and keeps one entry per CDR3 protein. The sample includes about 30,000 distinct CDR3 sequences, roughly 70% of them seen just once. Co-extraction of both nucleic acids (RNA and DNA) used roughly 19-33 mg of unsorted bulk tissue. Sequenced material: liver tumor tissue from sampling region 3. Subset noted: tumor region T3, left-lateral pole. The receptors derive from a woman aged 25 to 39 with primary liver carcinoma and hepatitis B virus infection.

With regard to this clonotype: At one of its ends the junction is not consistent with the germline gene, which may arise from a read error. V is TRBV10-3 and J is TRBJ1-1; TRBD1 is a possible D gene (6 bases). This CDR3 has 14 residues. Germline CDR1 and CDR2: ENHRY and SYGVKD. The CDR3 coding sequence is TGTGCAATCAGTGGGGACATGGTGAGTACTGAAGCTTTCTTT. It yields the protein CAISGDMVSTEAFF.

The CDR3, as DNA: TGTGCCAGCGGCCGGCTACGGGGATCCATAAATGAGCAGTTCTTC. This codes for CASGRLRGSINEQFF. The chain uses TRBV5-6 and TRBJ2-1; D might be TRBD2 (5 bases). CDR1 is SGHDT and CDR2 is YYEEEE in the germline V gene. The V and J ends lost 7 bases and 7 bases respectively, with 21 bases between them. The CDR3 extends over 15 amino acids.

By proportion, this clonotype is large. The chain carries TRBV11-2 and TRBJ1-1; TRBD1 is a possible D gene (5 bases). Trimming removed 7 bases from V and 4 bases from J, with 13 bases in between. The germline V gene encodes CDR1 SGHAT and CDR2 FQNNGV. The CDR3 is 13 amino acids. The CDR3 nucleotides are TGTGCCAGCACCCCCGATGGGGGCACTGAAGCTTTCTTT. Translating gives CASTPDGGTEAFF.

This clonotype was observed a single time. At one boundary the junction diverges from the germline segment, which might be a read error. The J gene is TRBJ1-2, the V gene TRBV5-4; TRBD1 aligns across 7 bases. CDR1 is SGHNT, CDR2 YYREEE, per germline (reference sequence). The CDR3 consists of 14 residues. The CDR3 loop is CVSSPFDRVAGYTF. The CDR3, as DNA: TGTGTCAGCAGCCCCTTCGACAGGGTGGCAGGCTACACCTTC.

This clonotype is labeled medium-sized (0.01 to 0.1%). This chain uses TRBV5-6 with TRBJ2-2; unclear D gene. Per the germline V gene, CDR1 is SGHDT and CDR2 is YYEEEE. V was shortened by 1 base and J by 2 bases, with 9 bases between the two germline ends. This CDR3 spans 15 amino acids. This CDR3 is CASSLRFSNTGELFF. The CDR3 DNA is TGTGCCAGCAGCTTGCGGTTCTCTAACACCGGGGAGCTGTTTTTT.

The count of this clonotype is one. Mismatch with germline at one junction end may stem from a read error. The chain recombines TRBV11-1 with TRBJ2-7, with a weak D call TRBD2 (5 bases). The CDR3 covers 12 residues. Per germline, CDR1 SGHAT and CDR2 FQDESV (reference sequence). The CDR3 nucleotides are TGTGTCAGCAGCTTCATGGGTTACGAGCGGTACTTT. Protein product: CVSSFMGYERYF.

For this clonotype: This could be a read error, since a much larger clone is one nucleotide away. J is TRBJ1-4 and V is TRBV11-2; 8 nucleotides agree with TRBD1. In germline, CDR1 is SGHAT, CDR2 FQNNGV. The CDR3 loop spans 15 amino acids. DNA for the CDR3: TGTGCCATCAGCCACACGACAGGGGCTAATGAAAAACTGTTTTTT. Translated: CAISHTTGANEKLFF.

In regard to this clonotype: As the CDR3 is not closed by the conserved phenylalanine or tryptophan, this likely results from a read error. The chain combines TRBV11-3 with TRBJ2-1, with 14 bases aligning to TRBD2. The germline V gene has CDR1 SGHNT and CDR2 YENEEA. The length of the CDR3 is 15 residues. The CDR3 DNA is TGTGCCGGCAGCCGACTAGCGGGGGGGGTGTATGAGCAGTTCTTA. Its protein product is CAGSRLAGGVYEQFL.

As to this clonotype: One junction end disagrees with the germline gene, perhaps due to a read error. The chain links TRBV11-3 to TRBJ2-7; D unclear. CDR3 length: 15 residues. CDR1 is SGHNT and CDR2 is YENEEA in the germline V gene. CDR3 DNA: TGTGCCAGCAGCTTAGTCGGGTCACCATCCTACGAACAGTACTTC. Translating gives CASSLVGSPSYEQYF.

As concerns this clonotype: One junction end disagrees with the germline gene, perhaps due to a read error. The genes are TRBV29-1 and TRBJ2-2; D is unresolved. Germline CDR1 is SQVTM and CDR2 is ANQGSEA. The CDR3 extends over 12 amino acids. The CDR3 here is CRVVPWDGELFF. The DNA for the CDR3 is TGCAGGGTTGTGCCATGGGATGGGGAGCTGTTTTTT.

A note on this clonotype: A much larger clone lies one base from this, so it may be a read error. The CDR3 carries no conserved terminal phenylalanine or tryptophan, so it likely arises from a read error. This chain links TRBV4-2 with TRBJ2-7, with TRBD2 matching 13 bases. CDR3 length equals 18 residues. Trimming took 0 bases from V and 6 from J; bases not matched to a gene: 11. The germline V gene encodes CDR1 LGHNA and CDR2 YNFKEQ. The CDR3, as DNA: TGTGCCAGCAGCCAAGATTCCCGAACTAGCGGGAGGGCCGGCGAGCAGTACTTA. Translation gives CASSQDSRTSGRAGEQYL.

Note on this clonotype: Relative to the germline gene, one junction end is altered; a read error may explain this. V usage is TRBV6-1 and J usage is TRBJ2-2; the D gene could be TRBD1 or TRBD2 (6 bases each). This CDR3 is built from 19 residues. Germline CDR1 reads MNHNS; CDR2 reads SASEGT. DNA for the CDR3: TGTGCCAGCAGTGAAACCCTTTCCGGGGGCGCCGCGAACACCGGGGAACTGCTTTTT. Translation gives CASSETLSGGAANTGELLF.

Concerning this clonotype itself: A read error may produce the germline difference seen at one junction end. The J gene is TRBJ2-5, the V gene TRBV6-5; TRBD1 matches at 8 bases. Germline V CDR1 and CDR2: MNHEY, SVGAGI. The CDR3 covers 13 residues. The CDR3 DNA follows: TGTGCCAGCAATACCGACAGGGGACTGACCCAGTATTTC. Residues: CASNTDRGLTQYF.

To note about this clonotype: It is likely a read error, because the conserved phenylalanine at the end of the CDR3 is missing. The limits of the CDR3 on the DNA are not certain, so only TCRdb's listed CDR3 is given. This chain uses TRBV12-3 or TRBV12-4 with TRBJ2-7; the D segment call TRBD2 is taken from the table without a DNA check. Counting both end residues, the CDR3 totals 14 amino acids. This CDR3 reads CASSLSRVGVKHYL.

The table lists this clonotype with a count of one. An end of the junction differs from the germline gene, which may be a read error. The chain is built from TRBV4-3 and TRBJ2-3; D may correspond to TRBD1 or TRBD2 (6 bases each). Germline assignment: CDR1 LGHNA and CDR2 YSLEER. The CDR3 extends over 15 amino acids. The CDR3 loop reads CASSARGQGPYTQYF. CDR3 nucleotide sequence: TGCGCCAGCAGTGCCCGGGGGCAGGGGCCATATACCCAGTATTTT.

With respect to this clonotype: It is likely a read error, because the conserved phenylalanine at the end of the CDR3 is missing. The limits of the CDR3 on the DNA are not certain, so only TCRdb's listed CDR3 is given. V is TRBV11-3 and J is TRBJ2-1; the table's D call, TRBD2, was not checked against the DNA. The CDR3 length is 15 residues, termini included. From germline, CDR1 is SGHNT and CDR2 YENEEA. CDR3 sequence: CASSRLAGGGYEEFS.

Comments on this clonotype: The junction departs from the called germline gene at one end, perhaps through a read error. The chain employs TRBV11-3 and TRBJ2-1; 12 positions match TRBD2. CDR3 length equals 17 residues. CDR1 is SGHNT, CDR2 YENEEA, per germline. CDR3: CPSSSRLAGGVTPEQFF. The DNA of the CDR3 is TGTCCCAGCAGCTCGCGGCTAGCGGGAGGGGTCACTCCTGAGCAGTTCTTC.

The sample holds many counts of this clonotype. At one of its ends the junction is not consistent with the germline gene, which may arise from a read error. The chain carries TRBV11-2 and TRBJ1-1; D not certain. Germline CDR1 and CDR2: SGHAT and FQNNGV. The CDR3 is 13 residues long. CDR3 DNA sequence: TGTGCCAGCCGCTTACTTGGGAACACTGAAGCTTTCTTT. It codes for CASRLLGNTEAFF.

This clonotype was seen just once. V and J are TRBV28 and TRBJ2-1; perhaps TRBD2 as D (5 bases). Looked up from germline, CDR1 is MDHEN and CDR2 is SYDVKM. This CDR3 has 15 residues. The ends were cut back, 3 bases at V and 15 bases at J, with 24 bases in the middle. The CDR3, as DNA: TGTGCCAGCAGTTTCGGTGGGAGCTCCTACAATGGGCGGTTCTTC. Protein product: CASSFGGSSYNGRFF. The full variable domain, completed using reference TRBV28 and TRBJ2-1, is DVKVTQSSRYLVKRTGEKVFLECVQDMDHENMFWYRQDPGLGLRLIYFSYDVKMKEKGDIPEGYSVSREKKERFSLILESASTNQTSMYLCASSFGGSSYNGRFFGPGTRLTVL.

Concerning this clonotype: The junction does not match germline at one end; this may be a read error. The CDR3 loop is CTSNHGKGTSVGNEQFF. The CDR3, as DNA: TGTACCAGCAACCACGGCAAAGGGACTAGCGTAGGCAATGAGCAGTTCTTC. The chain combines TRBV4-2 with TRBJ2-1, with 10 positions matching TRBD2. From germline, CDR1 is LGHNA and CDR2 YNFKEQ. The length of the CDR3 is 17 residues.

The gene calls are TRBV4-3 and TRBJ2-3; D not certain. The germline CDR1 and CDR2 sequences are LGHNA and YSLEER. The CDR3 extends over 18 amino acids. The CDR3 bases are TGCACCAACAGCCAGTCGGTCTGGCTGGGTGATCTCGATGATACGCAGTATTTT. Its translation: CTNSQSVWLGDLDDTQYF.

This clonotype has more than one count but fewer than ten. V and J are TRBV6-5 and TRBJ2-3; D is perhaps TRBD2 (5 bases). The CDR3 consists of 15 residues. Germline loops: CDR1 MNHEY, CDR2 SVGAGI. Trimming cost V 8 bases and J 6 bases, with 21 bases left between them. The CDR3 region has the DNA TGTGCCAGCGCAAGTCGCGGAGGAAGGGCGGATACGCAGTATTTT. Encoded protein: CASASRGGRADTQYF.

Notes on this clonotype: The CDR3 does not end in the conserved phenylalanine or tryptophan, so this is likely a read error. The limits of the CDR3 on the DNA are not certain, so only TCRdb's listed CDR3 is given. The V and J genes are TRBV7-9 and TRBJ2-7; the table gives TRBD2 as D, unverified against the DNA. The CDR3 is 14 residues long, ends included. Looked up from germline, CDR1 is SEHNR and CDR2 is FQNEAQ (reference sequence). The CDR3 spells CASSPSPTAYEQCL.

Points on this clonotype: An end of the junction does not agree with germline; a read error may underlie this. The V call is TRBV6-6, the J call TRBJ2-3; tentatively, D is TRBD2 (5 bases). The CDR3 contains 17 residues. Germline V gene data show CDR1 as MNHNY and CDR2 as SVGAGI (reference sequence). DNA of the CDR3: TGTGCCAGCAGCTACCAGACCGGACTTCGACGCACAGATGCGCAGTATTTT. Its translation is CASSYQTGLRRTDAQYF.

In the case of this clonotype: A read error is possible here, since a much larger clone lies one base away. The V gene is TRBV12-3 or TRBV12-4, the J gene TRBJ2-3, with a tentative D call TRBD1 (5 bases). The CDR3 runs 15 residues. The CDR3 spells CASSIRQCGTDMQYF. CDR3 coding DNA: TGTGCCAGCAGTATCCGACAGTGTGGCACAGATATGCAGTATTTT.